This T cell receptor beta chain comes out of a study of blood T cell repertoires in COVID-19. Study-wide context: Both acute and convalescent COVID-19 samples were obtained from the United States, Italy and Spain.

With 2 bases clipped from V and 7 bases from J, the junction kept 17 bases outside the gene matches. Germline-derived CDR1 and CDR2 are SGHRS and YFSETQ. The CDR3 is 19 amino acids. Here immunoSEQ multiplex PCR was the method, and the copy in TCRdb shows in-frame clones only, minus some. The sample contains around 230,000 clones, about 90% of which appear only once. Individuals aged about 18 to 89 years were recruited from 24 US areas. The specimen sequenced was PBMCs or T cells enriched from blood (not recorded which). The origin of this receptor is a woman aged 40 to 50 with acute COVID-19. V usage is TRBV5-1 and J usage is TRBJ2-1; 11 nucleotides match TRBD2. CDR3 coding DNA: TGCGCCAGCAGCTTACTCCAACCAATAGCGGGAGGGATTGGGAATGAGCAGTTCTTC. It specifies CASSLLQPIAGGIGNEQFF.